The subject of this entry is one T cell receptor beta chain. These data originate in a study of blood T cell repertoires in COVID-19. On the study more broadly: Collection of acute and convalescent COVID-19 samples took place in the United States, Italy and Spain. Sources were T cells, B-cell-depleted T cells, or PBMCs; the material itself was cDNA or gDNA.

The junction had 3 bases not matched to a gene; V was cut back by 3 bases and J by 5 bases. The CDR3 consists of 13 residues. The germline CDR1 and CDR2 sequences are SGHNT and YENEEA. Per the study methods: It was from reference gene primer amplification that nucleated cell counts were estimated. The data were produced by immunoSEQ multiplex PCR, yet TCRdb's version contains in-frame clones alone and is incomplete. V and J calls and clone size are copied from that table; D and trimming were computed from the DNA. Among some 70,000 clones, roughly 87% were seen once, and the ten largest hold 5.5% to 8.5%.

Material: peripheral blood. The chain links TRBV11-3 to TRBJ2-5; 7 nucleotides line up with TRBD2. This sequence was found in a man over 45 with active COVID-19. DNA for the CDR3: TGTGCCAGCAGCTTGGACGGGGGGGAGACCCAGTACTTC. It yields the protein CASSLDGGETQYF. Full variable domain (remainder filled in from reference TRBV11-3 and TRBJ2-5): EAGVVQSPRYKIIEKKQPVAFWCNPISGHNTLYWYLQNLGQGPELLIRYENEEAVDDSQLPKDRFSAERLKGVDSTLKIQPAELGDSAVYLCASSLDGGETQYFGPGTRLLVL.